A single sample is the source of the 5 T cell receptor beta chains below, sequenced in a study of blood T cells in healthy people across ages (dated by TCRdb to the mid-2010s). Libraries were made using 5' RACE. The sequencer listed for this sample is Illumina HiSeq 2500. A second PCR of roughly 7 to 11 cycles was run with a J-beta primer mix and a sample-barcoded 5' primer. TCRdb applied fastp at Q25 and MiXCR to the public reads, then kept only in-frame beta chains. CDR3 protein duplicates are merged, each entry listing the most common genes and DNA. The sample data list approximately 900,000 distinct CDR3 sequences, and about 29% of these were observed just once. The ten largest make up approximately 10% of the sample. This sample was shared with a second study, whose subject was T cells of mothers and their children.

Sequenced input: blood. These receptors came from a woman aged 40 to 50 in good health.

The chain joins TRBV18 to TRBJ2-3; D is undetermined. The CDR3 sequence is 15 residues long. The germline V gene encodes CDR1 KGHSH and CDR2 LQKENI. Trimming removed 3 bases at V and 0 bases at J, with 10 bases between. For the CDR3, the DNA is TGTGCCAGCTCACCTCTAGAAGGGAGCACAGATACGCAGTATTTT. Translating it yields CASSPLEGSTDTQYF. Complete variable domain (other parts from reference TRBV18 and TRBJ2-3): NAGVMQNPRHLVRRRGQEARLRCSPMKGHSHVYWYRQLPEEGLKFMVYLQKENIIDESGMPKERFSAEFPKEGPSILRIQQVVRGDSAAYFCASSPLEGSTDTQYFGPGTRLTVL.

The V gene is TRBV20-1, the J gene TRBJ2-1; D uncertain. The V end lost 7 bases, the J end lost 2 bases, and 9 bases lay between the germline ends. From germline, CDR1 is DFQATT and CDR2 SNEGSKA (reference sequence). There are 12 residues in the CDR3. CDR3 coding DNA: TGCAGTGGTCGCGGTACCTACAATGAGCAGTTCTTC. Amino acid sequence: CSGRGTYNEQFF.

V is TRBV6-6 and J is TRBJ1-2; the D gene is possibly TRBD1 (5 bases). The CDR3 consists of 14 residues. The V and J ends lost 5 bases and 4 bases respectively, with 14 bases between them. Germline-derived CDR1 and CDR2 are MNHNY and SVGAGI (reference sequence). The CDR3 is CASSPDRNVYGYTF. The CDR3, as DNA: TGTGCCAGCAGTCCCGACAGAAACGTCTATGGCTACACCTTC.

The gene calls are TRBV4-1 and TRBJ2-2, with a weak D call TRBD1 (5 bases). The CDR3 loop spans 18 amino acids. The germline V and J ends were trimmed by 1 base and 1 base, with 16 bases remaining between them. CDR1 MGHRA and CDR2 YSYEKL come from the germline V gene. CDR3 sequence reads: CASSQALRGVKNTGELFF. For the CDR3, the DNA is TGCGCCAGCAGCCAAGCCCTTAGGGGCGTAAAGAACACCGGGGAGCTGTTTTTT.

The CDR3 loop reads CASSDSMNTEAFF. The CDR3 region has the DNA TGTGCCAGCAGTGACTCGATGAACACTGAAGCTTTCTTT. J is TRBJ1-1 and V is TRBV6-4; D is unresolved. The CDR3 runs to 13 residues. V gave up 0 bases and J gave up 0 bases, with 2 bases separating them. Germline V lookup: CDR1 MRHNA, CDR2 SNTAGT.